These 17 T cell receptor beta chains were all obtained from the same sample, sequenced in a study of tumor and adjacent non-tumor tissue in lung cancer. TCRbeta libraries were built with three rounds of nested PCR, modified from ARM-PCR. Using its own MiXCR run on the multiplex PCR reads, TCRdb lists one record per CDR3 protein. The sample has approximately 65,000 distinct CDR3 sequences; just under 60% are singletons. RNA was extracted from bulk tissue without any cell sorting. What was sequenced was lung tumor tissue. The receptors were sampled from a man aged 50-59 years with non-small cell lung cancer.

In regard to this clonotype: Germline is not matched at one junction end, which may reflect a read error. The rearrangement links TRBV11-2 to TRBJ2-5; D possibly matches TRBD1 or TRBD2 (5 bases each). Per the germline V gene, CDR1 is SGHAT and CDR2 is FQNNGV. The CDR3 length is 12 residues. CDR3 loop: CTSRENQETQYF. CDR3 coding DNA: TGTACCAGCAGGGAGAATCAAGAGACTCAGTACTTT.

Concerning this clonotype: A junction boundary mismatches the germline segment, possibly from a read error. The chain couples TRBV12-3 or TRBV12-4 to TRBJ2-6; TRBD1 is a possible D gene (5 bases). The CDR3 has 16 residues. The CDR3 DNA is TGTGTTAGCAGTTTGGACGGAACTGCTGGGGCCAACGTCCTGACATTC. Translating it yields CVSSLDGTAGANVLTF.

For this clonotype: A read error may account for a junction end that differs from germline. This chain joins TRBV5-1 and TRBJ1-2; perhaps TRBD1 as D (6 bases). CDR1 is SGHRS, CDR2 YFSETQ, per germline. The CDR3 is 15 residues long. The CDR3 sequence is CASSLDPGAGYGYAF. The DNA of the CDR3 is TGCGCCAGCAGCTTGGATCCAGGGGCGGGCTATGGCTACGCCTTC. The variable domain in full, with the rest retrieved from reference TRBV5-1 and TRBJ1-2, is KAGVTQTPRYLIKTRGQQVTLSCSPISGHRSVSWYQQTPGQGLQFLFEYFSETQRNKGNFPGRFSGRQFSNSRSEMNVSTLELGDSALYLCASSLDPGAGYGYAFGSGTRLTVV.

Turning to this clonotype: A much larger clone lies a single base off, so this may be a read error. This chain links TRBV20-1 with TRBJ2-7; D may match TRBD1 or TRBD2 (5 bases each). The CDR3 loop spans 11 amino acids. The V gene's germline CDR1 is DFQATT and CDR2 SNEGSKA (reference sequence). V dropped 4 bases and J dropped 3 bases, with 7 bases sitting between them. CDR3 loop: CSAMGDYEQYF. CDR3 DNA sequence: TGCAGTGCTATGGGGGACTACGAGCAGTACTTC.

Regarding this clonotype: The junction does not match germline at one end; this may be a read error. This sequence joins TRBV11-2 and TRBJ2-2; tentative D call: TRBD2 (6 bases). CDR3 length: 15 amino acids. Germline CDR1 is SGHAT and CDR2 is FQNNGV. DNA of the CDR3: TGCGCCAGCTGCTATCAACTATGGGAGGCCGGGGAGCTGTTTTTT. This encodes CASCYQLWEAGELFF.

This clonotype came up once. Relative to the germline gene, one junction end is altered; a read error may explain this. The chain combines TRBV11-1 with TRBJ2-2; D possibly uses TRBD1 or TRBD2 (5 bases each). From germline, CDR1 is SGHAT and CDR2 FQDESV (reference sequence). There are 14 residues in the CDR3. The CDR3 loop is CTSSFQGRPGELIF. DNA of the CDR3: TGTACCAGCAGTTTTCAGGGTCGGCCCGGGGAGTTGATTTTT.

J is TRBJ2-7 and V is TRBV10-3, with 7 bases matching TRBD2. In germline, CDR1 is ENHRY, CDR2 SYGVKD. V shed 6 bases, J shed 7 bases, and the junction held 12 bases outside the gene matches. The CDR3 sequence is 14 residues long. The CDR3 bases are TGTGCCATCAGAGAGCTAGCGGTGACGGGGGAGCAGTACTTC. Translating gives CAIRELAVTGEQYF.

As to this clonotype: The junction departs from the called germline gene at one end, perhaps through a read error. The chain combines TRBV6-5 with TRBJ1-2; D is perhaps TRBD1 (6 bases). Germline CDR1 reads MNHEY; CDR2 reads SVGAGI. This CDR3 is 13 amino acids long. CDR3 DNA: TGTGCCAGCGGAACTCAGGGGTTAGTTGGCTACATCTTC. It translates to CASGTQGLVGYIF.

In regard to this clonotype: This sequence may be a read error, since a much larger clone differs from it by one base. This chain uses TRBV12-3 or TRBV12-4 with TRBJ1-5; D is ambiguous. The CDR3 totals 14 residues. CDR3 nucleotides: TGTACCAGCAGTTTCGACGTGAGCAATCAGCCCCAGCATTTT. Translation: CTSSFDVSNQPQHF.

Worth noting for this clonotype: This may arise from a read error, as a much more abundant clone is one base away. This chain uses TRBV24-1 with TRBJ1-1; D call uncertain. Germline V gene sequence: CDR1 KGHDR, CDR2 SFDVKD. The CDR3 contains 14 residues. Here the CDR3 reads CAISDPGRATEAFF. CDR3 DNA: TGTGCCATCAGTGACCCGGGGAGGGCCACTGAAGCTTTCTTT.

This chain uses TRBV4-2 with TRBJ2-2; 14 bases map to TRBD2. CDR1 and CDR2 (germline): LGHNA, YNFKEQ. The V gene end was trimmed by 8 bases and the J gene end by 2 bases; junction bases not matched to a gene: 16. The CDR3 runs to 20 residues. The CDR3 loop is CASGQGPVTSGRANTGELFF. CDR3 bases: TGTGCCAGCGGTCAAGGTCCCGTGACTAGCGGGAGGGCCAACACCGGGGAGCTGTTTTTT.

As for this clonotype: This may come from a read error, since a much larger clone is one base off. V is TRBV24-1 and J is TRBJ2-5, with 8 bases lining up with TRBD2. Germline V gives CDR1 KGHDR, CDR2 SFDVKD. This CDR3 comprises 16 residues. V dropped 4 bases and J dropped 4; count of bases not matched to a gene: 10. CDR3: CATSEPTSEAGETQYF. The CDR3 DNA sequence: TGTGCCACCAGTGAGCCGACTAGCGAGGCCGGAGAGACCCAGTACTTC.

At least ten counts were recorded for this clonotype. The chain is built from TRBV4-1 and TRBJ1-2; D might be TRBD1 (5 bases). V gave up 3 bases and J gave up 8 bases, with 22 bases separating them. The CDR3 is made up of 16 amino acids. Germline V gene data show CDR1 as MGHRA and CDR2 as YSYEKL. The CDR3 sequence is CASSQQTGGSPRGYTF. DNA of the CDR3: TGCGCCAGCAGCCAGCAAACGGGGGGTTCCCCTCGAGGCTACACCTTC.

This clonotype was detected many times. The J gene is TRBJ2-7, the V gene TRBV5-4, with D possibly matching TRBD2 (5 bases). V lost 0 bases to trimming and J lost 3 bases, with 19 bases between them. CDR1 is SGHNT and CDR2 is YYREEE in the germline V gene (reference sequence). The CDR3 has 17 residues. The CDR3 DNA reads as TGTGCCAGCAGCTTGGCCACGGCGGGTGGGGTCAACTACGAGCAGTACTTC. Residues: CASSLATAGGVNYEQYF.

There are a few counts of this clonotype. This may be a read error: a much more frequent sequence differs by one nucleotide. The chain has TRBV29-1 and TRBJ2-1; a weak D match, TRBD1 (6 bases). The J call is doubtful: the DNA matches TRBJ2-7 better. The germline gives CDR1 SQVTM, CDR2 ANQGSEA. The CDR3 is 14 amino acids. CDR3 in amino acids: CSGRSRGSYNEQYF. The CDR3 DNA is TGCAGCGGGCGCTCCAGGGGCTCCTACAATGAGCAGTACTTC.

Concerning this clonotype itself: This could be a read error, since a much larger clone is one nucleotide away. The chain joins TRBV12-3 or TRBV12-4 to TRBJ1-3; D call uncertain. The CDR3 covers 14 residues. The CDR3, as DNA: TGTGCCAGCAGCCCAACGGGCTCTGGAAAGACCATATATTTT. Translated, it gives CASSPTGSGKTIYF.

The chain uses TRBV20-1 and TRBJ1-6; perhaps TRBD1 as D (5 bases). V was clipped by 3 bases and J by 7 bases, with 10 bases between them. The CDR3 is 13 residues long. Germline CDR1 and CDR2: DFQATT and SNEGSKA (reference sequence). CDR3: CSASKQGNSPLHF. CDR3 DNA: TGCAGTGCTAGTAAGCAGGGAAATTCACCCCTCCACTTT.